The 6 T cell receptor beta chains below were found in one sample sequenced in a study of T cells in Graves' hyperthyroidism and ophthalmopathy. Template material for amplifying TCR beta CDR3 regions consisted of RNA transcripts. The TCR CDR3 was amplified in a first-round RT-PCR using the HTBI primer set. From the multiplex PCR reads, TCRdb called clonotypes with MiXCR, one entry per CDR3 protein. The sample includes 480,000 or so distinct CDR3 sequences, about 45% of them seen just once. Sequencing was performed on peripheral blood or thyroid tissue (not recorded which). The receptors were sampled from an adult woman with Graves' disease, either hyperthyroidism or ophthalmopathy (not recorded which).

Many counts were recorded for this clonotype. J is TRBJ2-5 and V is TRBV2; D gene ambiguous. CDR1 and CDR2 (germline): SNHLY, FYNNEI. Trimming pared 0 bases from V and 3 bases from J, leaving 11 bases between. This CDR3 has 15 residues. The CDR3 protein is CASSEAPTDEETQYF. The CDR3 region has the DNA TGTGCCAGCAGTGAAGCCCCGACGGACGAAGAGACCCAGTACTTC.

This clonotype was seen at least ten times. The chain uses TRBV20-1 and TRBJ2-7; D is tentatively TRBD1 or TRBD2 (5 bases each). Germline V lookup: CDR1 DFQATT, CDR2 SNEGSKA (reference sequence). Trimming removed 5 bases from V and 4 bases from J, with 18 bases in between. CDR3 length equals 14 residues. CDR3: CSAVDSRGNYEQYF. The CDR3 DNA reads as TGCAGTGCTGTCGACAGCCGGGGCAATTACGAGCAGTACTTC.

The table lists this clonotype with many counts. This chain links TRBV6-1 with TRBJ1-1, with D uncertain. V was cut by 2 bases and J by 6 bases, with 19 bases left in between. The CDR3 extends over 16 amino acids. Germline CDR1 reads MNHNS; CDR2 reads SASEGT. CDR3 region: CASSEWSVGGFAEAFF. CDR3 coding DNA: TGTGCCAGCAGTGAATGGTCGGTTGGTGGTTTCGCTGAAGCTTTCTTT.

This clonotype was counted ten times or more. V usage is TRBV7-8 and J usage is TRBJ1-2, with D uncertain. The germline CDR1 and CDR2 sequences are SGHVS and FQNEAQ. V lost 1 base, J lost 2 bases, and 8 bases lay in between. The CDR3 is 14 amino acids. The CDR3 DNA follows: TGTGCCAGCAGCTTAGGTCCCAGCAACTATGGCTACACCTTC. Protein product: CASSLGPSNYGYTF.

The CDR3 DNA follows: TGTGCCAGCAGCCTCTCGTTAGCCCAAGCCTACAATGAGCAGTTCTTC. It yields the protein CASSLSLAQAYNEQFF. The chain couples TRBV7-9 to TRBJ2-5; no firm D call. The end of the DNA fits TRBJ2-1 better, so the J call may be wrong. The CDR3 is made up of 16 amino acids. In germline, CDR1 is SEHNR, CDR2 FQNEAQ (reference sequence).

This clonotype was counted at least ten times. V is TRBV9 and J is TRBJ2-7, with D maybe TRBD1 (5 bases). The V gene's germline CDR1 is SGDLS and CDR2 YYNGEE. Trimming left V 0 bases short and J 6 bases short, with 13 bases between. The CDR3 covers 14 residues. The CDR3 region is CASSVESGAGEQYF. The DNA for the CDR3 is TGTGCCAGCAGCGTAGAAAGTGGGGCCGGCGAGCAGTACTTC.